The 21 T cell receptor beta chains below all came from one sample that was sequenced in a study of T cell responses to AZD1222 COVID-19 vaccine. TCRdb's copy holds only in-frame clones and misses some; the assay was immunoSEQ multiplex PCR. The table includes about 160,000 clones, more than 85% detected once. This material consisted of peripheral blood, taken 28 days after the second AZD1222 dose. All receptors derive from an adult who received the AZD1222 COVID-19 vaccine.

This clone was detected once. This rearrangement joins TRBV9 to TRBJ1-1; D remains ambiguous. V lost 2 bases to trimming and J lost 1 base, with 12 bases between them. The CDR3 length is 15 residues. Germline V CDR1 and CDR2: SGDLS, YYNGEE. The CDR3 bases are TGTGCCAGCAGCGTTACACCCGCCGGGAACACTGAAGCTTTCTTT. Translating it yields CASSVTPAGNTEAFF.

This clone has just a few counts. The rearrangement uses TRBV6-1 and TRBJ1-6; D is possibly TRBD1 (6 bases). The V and J ends lost 2 bases and 7 bases respectively, with 12 bases between them. Germline lookup yields CDR1 MNHNS and CDR2 SASEGT. The CDR3 length is 15 residues. The chain's CDR3 is CASSEKRGANSPLHF. The CDR3 nucleotides read TGTGCCAGCAGTGAAAAGAGGGGGGCCAATTCACCCCTCCACTTT.

V is TRBV5-1 and J is TRBJ1-4; D might be TRBD1 (6 bases). Germline V gene sequence: CDR1 SGHRS, CDR2 YFSETQ. This CDR3 has 15 residues. The ends were cut back, 5 bases at V and 4 bases at J, with 15 bases in the middle. The CDR3, as DNA: TGCGCCAGCAGTCAGCCGGGACAAAGTAATGAAAAACTGTTTTTT. It yields the protein CASSQPGQSNEKLFF.

The V call is TRBV28, the J call TRBJ1-2; 7 nucleotides line up with TRBD1. CDR3 size: 11 residues. Germline CDR1 and CDR2: MDHEN and SYDVKM. With V trimmed by 10 bases and J by 7 bases, 6 bases remained unmatched. The CDR3 DNA sequence: TGTGCCATCCACAGGGGATCTGGCTACACCTTC. It specifies CAIHRGSGYTF.

The chain couples TRBV28 to TRBJ2-2; D not certain. The V and J ends lost 6 bases and 7 bases respectively, with 9 bases between them. Germline V gene sequence: CDR1 MDHEN, CDR2 SYDVKM. The CDR3 length is 12 residues. The CDR3 sequence: CASRANVGELFF. CDR3 in DNA: TGTGCCAGCAGGGCCAATGTCGGGGAGCTGTTTTTT. The full variable domain, with the rest looked up from reference TRBV28 and TRBJ2-2, is DVKVTQSSRYLVKRTGEKVFLECVQDMDHENMFWYRQDPGLGLRLIYFSYDVKMKEKGDIPEGYSVSREKKERFSLILESASTNQTSMYLCASRANVGELFFGEGSRLTVL.

This chain connects TRBV18 to TRBJ2-7, with 9 bases matching TRBD1. The trim removed 6 bases at V and 0 bases at J, leaving 6 bases unmatched. The germline V gene encodes CDR1 KGHSH and CDR2 LQKENI. This CDR3 has 15 residues. The CDR3 coding sequence is TGTGCCAGCTCCCCCGGGACAGGGAGCTCCTACGAGCAGTACTTC. It specifies CASSPGTGSSYEQYF. Full variable domain (outside the CDR3, taken from reference TRBV18 and TRBJ2-7): NAGVMQNPRHLVRRRGQEARLRCSPMKGHSHVYWYRQLPEEGLKFMVYLQKENIIDESGMPKERFSAEFPKEGPSILRIQQVVRGDSAAYFCASSPGTGSSYEQYFGPGTRLTVT.

The chain is built from TRBV12-3 or TRBV12-4 and TRBJ2-3, with D unresolved. This CDR3 region has 13 residues. Trimming pared 7 bases from V and 2 bases from J, leaving 10 bases between. CDR3 in DNA: TGTGCCAGCACCCCGACAACCACAGATACGCAGTATTTT. Translated, it gives CASTPTTTDTQYF.

The gene calls are TRBV5-6 and TRBJ1-1; TRBD1 matches at 7 bases. In germline, CDR1 is SGHDT, CDR2 YYEEEE. This CDR3 region has 14 residues. J was trimmed by 5 bases and V by 4 bases; bases with no gene match: 8. CDR3 DNA: TGTGCCAGCAGCCGCTCCTTACAGGGGACTGAAGCTTTCTTT. This codes for CASSRSLQGTEAFF.

In this sample, this clone turned up a few times. The chain employs TRBV5-1 and TRBJ2-7; 7 nucleotides agree with TRBD1. The CDR3 totals 13 residues. The junction had 5 bases not matched to a gene; V was cut back by 3 bases and J by 5 bases. Per the germline V gene, CDR1 is SGHRS and CDR2 is YFSETQ. CDR3 in amino acids: CASSSRDRDEQYF. CDR3 DNA: TGCGCCAGCAGCTCCCGCGACAGGGACGAGCAGTACTTC. The variable domain in full, completed from reference TRBV5-1 and TRBJ2-7, reads KAGVTQTPRYLIKTRGQQVTLSCSPISGHRSVSWYQQTPGQGLQFLFEYFSETQRNKGNFPGRFSGRQFSNSRSEMNVSTLELGDSALYLCASSSRDRDEQYFGPGTRLTVT.

The chain combines TRBV12-3 or TRBV12-4 with TRBJ2-5, with 9 bases identical to TRBD2. V dropped 6 bases and J dropped 5; count of bases not matched to a gene: 4. CDR3 length: 13 amino acids. CDR3 region: CASSQLAGETQYF. The DNA for the CDR3 is TGTGCCAGCAGCCAACTAGCGGGTGAGACCCAGTACTTC.

This sequence joins TRBV19 and TRBJ2-2, with a possible D match to TRBD2 (5 bases). CDR1 and CDR2 (germline): LNHDA, SQIVND (reference sequence). CDR3 length: 16 amino acids. Between the trimmed V and J ends, which lost 4 bases and 6 bases, there was a span of 18 bases. The CDR3 DNA reads as TGTGCCAGTAGTACCACTACAGCGGCTGGCGCCGGGGAGCTGTTTTTT. It is translated as CASSTTTAAGAGELFF.

The chain employs TRBV4-1 and TRBJ1-2, with D maybe TRBD1 (6 bases). V lost 4 bases, J lost 1 base, and 13 bases lay in between. CDR3 size: 15 residues. Germline lookup yields CDR1 MGHRA and CDR2 YSYEKL. This CDR3 reads CASSLGQHNNYGYTF. The CDR3 bases are TGCGCCAGCAGCCTCGGACAGCACAATAACTATGGCTACACCTTC.

This sequence joins TRBV2 and TRBJ1-2, with unresolved D. V was trimmed by 3 bases and J by 2 bases, leaving 13 bases between them. This CDR3 spans 15 amino acids. CDR1 and CDR2 from the germline V gene are SNHLY and FYNNEI. In DNA, the CDR3 is TGTGCCAGCAGTGATGGCGATCCGGGGAACTATGGCTACACCTTC. It yields the protein CASSDGDPGNYGYTF.

The V call is TRBV28, the J call TRBJ2-1; the D gene is possibly TRBD2 (5 bases). Trimming took 5 bases from V and 13 from J, leaving 12 bases between them. Looked up from germline, CDR1 is MDHEN and CDR2 is SYDVKM. The CDR3 spans 11 residues. CDR3 loop: CASSPLGRQFF. CDR3 in DNA: TGTGCCAGCAGTCCCCTAGGGAGACAGTTCTTC.

The chain couples TRBV4-1 to TRBJ2-1, with 7 bases aligning to TRBD2. V lost 6 bases, J lost 10 bases, and 3 bases stayed unmatched. Germline CDR1 MGHRA, CDR2 YSYEKL. The CDR3 extends over 11 amino acids. In DNA form, the CDR3 reads TGCGCCAGCAGAGGACTAGTCGAGCAGTTCTTC. Its translation is CASRGLVEQFF.

The V gene is TRBV19, the J gene TRBJ2-1, with D uncertain. Per the germline V gene, CDR1 is LNHDA and CDR2 is SQIVND (reference sequence). The CDR3 extends over 13 amino acids. Trimming removed 5 bases at V and 5 bases at J, with 10 bases between. CDR3 region: CASSPGGHNEQFF. CDR3 nucleotides: TGTGCCAGTAGTCCCGGTGGGCACAATGAGCAGTTCTTC.

V and J are TRBV15 and TRBJ1-3; 8 bases fit TRBD1. CDR3 length: 17 residues. V dropped 2 bases and J dropped 2; count of bases not matched to a gene: 8. Germline-derived CDR1 and CDR2 are LNHNV and YYDKDF (reference sequence). CDR3 region: CATSRLTGGFAGNTIYF. The CDR3 nucleotides are TGTGCCACCAGCAGATTAACAGGGGGGTTTGCTGGAAACACCATATATTTT. Using reference TRBV15 and TRBJ1-3 for the parts outside the CDR3, the full variable domain is DAMVIQNPRYQVTQFGKPVTLSCSQTLNHNVMYWYQQKSSQAPKLLFHYYDKDFNNEADTPDNFQSRRPNTSFCFLDIRSPGLGDTAMYLCATSRLTGGFAGNTIYFGEGSWLTVV.

This clone was counted a single time. The chain joins TRBV4-3 to TRBJ2-2, with D perhaps matching TRBD2 (5 bases). Germline values: CDR1 LGHNA, CDR2 YSLEER. Trimming stripped 3 bases from V and 3 bases from J, with 14 bases between. This CDR3 spans 16 amino acids. The CDR3: CASSQRRSGDTGELFF. CDR3 DNA: TGCGCCAGCAGCCAGCGTCGAAGCGGTGACACCGGGGAGCTGTTTTTT.

The gene calls are TRBV4-1 and TRBJ2-7; 8 positions match TRBD2. The CDR3 length is 22 residues. The junction had 26 bases not matched to a gene; V was cut back by 4 bases and J by 0 bases. The germline CDR1 and CDR2 sequences are MGHRA and YSYEKL. The CDR3 DNA reads as TGCGCCAGCAGCCTCATAAACGTGGAGGGTAGCGGGGTTAAATTTACCTCCTACGAGCAGTACTTC. Translation: CASSLINVEGSGVKFTSYEQYF.

CDR3 DNA sequence: TGTGCCAGCAGTGCGCCGGGACAGGGTTCTGGGGAGCAGTACTTC. Amino acid sequence: CASSAPGQGSGEQYF. J is TRBJ2-7 and V is TRBV28; 9 positions match TRBD1. Germline assignment: CDR1 MDHEN and CDR2 SYDVKM. The V and J ends lost 5 bases and 7 bases, in that order; junction bases with no gene match: 12. The CDR3 covers 15 residues.

The rearrangement links TRBV18 to TRBJ1-4, with D possibly being TRBD1 (6 bases). The V and J ends lost 5 bases and 0 bases respectively, with 10 bases between them. The CDR3 contains 15 residues. Germline CDR1 reads KGHSH; CDR2 reads LQKENI. The CDR3 region is CASSNRVATNEKLFF. As DNA, the CDR3 is TGTGCCAGCTCAAACAGGGTTGCAACTAATGAAAAACTGTTTTTT.